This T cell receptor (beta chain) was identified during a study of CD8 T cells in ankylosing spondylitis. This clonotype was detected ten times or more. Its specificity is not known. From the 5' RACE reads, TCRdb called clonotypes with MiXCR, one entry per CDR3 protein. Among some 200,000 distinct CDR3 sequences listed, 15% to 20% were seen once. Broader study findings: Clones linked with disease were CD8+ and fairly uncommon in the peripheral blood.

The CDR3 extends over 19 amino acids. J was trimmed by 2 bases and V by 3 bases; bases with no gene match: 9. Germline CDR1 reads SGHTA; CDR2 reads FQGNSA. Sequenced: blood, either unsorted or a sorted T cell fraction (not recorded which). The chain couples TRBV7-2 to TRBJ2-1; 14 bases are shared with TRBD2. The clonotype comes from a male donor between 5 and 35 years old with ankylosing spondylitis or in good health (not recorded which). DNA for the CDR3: TGTGCCAGCAGCTTCGCCGGGACTAGCGGGAGATTGCCCTACAATGAGCAGTTCTTC. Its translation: CASSFAGTSGRLPYNEQFF.